This T cell receptor beta chain comes out of a study of T cell responses to AZD1222 COVID-19 vaccine. Trimming left V 7 bases short and J 8 bases short, with 15 bases between. Germline CDR1 reads MNHEY; CDR2 reads SVGAGI. The CDR3 spans 13 residues. In regard to this clone: Its antigen is unidentified.

Findings of the study overall: Receipt of two AZD1222 doses was followed by a rise in Spike-specific TCR breadth and depth.

Sequencing used immunoSEQ multiplex PCR; TCRdb keeps in-frame clones, though not all of them. The sample has 90,000 to 150,000 clones; roughly 90% are singletons. The chain links TRBV6-5 to TRBJ2-4; possible D gene TRBD2, 6 bases. The receptor was isolated from an adult in good health. Sequenced material: peripheral blood, taken on day 0 of AZD1222 vaccination. The CDR3 region has the DNA TGTGCCAGCACTGGGGGAGGCGGTTACATTCAGTACTTC. It translates to CASTGGGGYIQYF.